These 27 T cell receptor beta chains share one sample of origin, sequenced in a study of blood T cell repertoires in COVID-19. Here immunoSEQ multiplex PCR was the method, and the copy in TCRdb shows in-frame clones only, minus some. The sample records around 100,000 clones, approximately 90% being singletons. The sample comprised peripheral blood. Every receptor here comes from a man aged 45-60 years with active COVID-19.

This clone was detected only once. This CDR3 is CASSEQARPGNTIYF. CDR3 in DNA: TGTGCCAGCAGTGAACAGGCCAGGCCTGGAAACACCATATATTTT. The chain recombines TRBV6-1 with TRBJ1-3, with D hard to call. The V and J ends lost 2 bases and 2 bases respectively, with 10 bases between them. Germline CDR1 and CDR2: MNHNS and SASEGT. The CDR3 contains 15 residues.

This chain's CDR3 is CASKRGLAGPVAGELFF. CDR3 DNA: TGTGCCAGCAAACGGGGACTAGCGGGGCCGGTCGCCGGGGAGCTGTTTTTT. The chain carries TRBV2 and TRBJ2-2; 13 bases line up with TRBD2. The CDR3 length is 17 residues. V dropped 7 bases and J dropped 6; count of bases not matched to a gene: 11. CDR1 is SNHLY, CDR2 FYNNEI, per germline.

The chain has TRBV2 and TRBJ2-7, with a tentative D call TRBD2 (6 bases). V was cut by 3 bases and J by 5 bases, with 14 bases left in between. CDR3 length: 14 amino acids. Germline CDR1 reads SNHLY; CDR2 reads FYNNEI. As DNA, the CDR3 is TGTGCCAGCAGTGACCGCGGGAATGACCACGAGCAGTACGTC. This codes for CASSDRGNDHEQYV.

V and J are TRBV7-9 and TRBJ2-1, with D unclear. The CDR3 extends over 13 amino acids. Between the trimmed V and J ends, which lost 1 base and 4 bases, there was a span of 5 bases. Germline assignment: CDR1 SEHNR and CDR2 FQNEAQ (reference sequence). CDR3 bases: TGTGCCAGCAGCTTAGGTCAGTACAATGAGCAGTTCTTC. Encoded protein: CASSLGQYNEQFF.

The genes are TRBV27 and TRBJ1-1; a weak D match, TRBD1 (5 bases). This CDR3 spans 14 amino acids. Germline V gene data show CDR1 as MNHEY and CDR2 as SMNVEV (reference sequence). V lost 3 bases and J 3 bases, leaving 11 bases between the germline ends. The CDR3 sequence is CASSLQGGYTEAFF. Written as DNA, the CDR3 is TGTGCCAGCAGTTTGCAGGGAGGGTACACTGAAGCTTTCTTT.

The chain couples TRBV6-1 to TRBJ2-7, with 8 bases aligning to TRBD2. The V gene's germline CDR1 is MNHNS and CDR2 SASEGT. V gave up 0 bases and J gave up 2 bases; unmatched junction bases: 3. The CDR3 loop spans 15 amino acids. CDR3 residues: CASSEAISGAYEQYF. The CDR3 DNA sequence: TGTGCCAGCAGTGAAGCGATTAGCGGGGCCTACGAGCAGTACTTC.

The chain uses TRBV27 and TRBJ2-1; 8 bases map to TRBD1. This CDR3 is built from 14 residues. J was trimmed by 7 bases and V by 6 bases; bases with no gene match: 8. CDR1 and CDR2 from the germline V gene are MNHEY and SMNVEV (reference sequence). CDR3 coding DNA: TGTGCCAGCAGCCTCAGGGGGCCGGGAAATGAGCAGTTCTTC. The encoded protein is CASSLRGPGNEQFF.

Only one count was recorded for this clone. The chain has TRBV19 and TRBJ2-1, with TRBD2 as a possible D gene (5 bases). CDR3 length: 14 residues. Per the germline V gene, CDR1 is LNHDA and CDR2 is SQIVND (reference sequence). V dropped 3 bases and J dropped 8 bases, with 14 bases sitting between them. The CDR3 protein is CASSISLATYEQFF. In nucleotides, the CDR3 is TGTGCCAGTAGTATTAGTCTAGCAACCTATGAGCAGTTCTTC.

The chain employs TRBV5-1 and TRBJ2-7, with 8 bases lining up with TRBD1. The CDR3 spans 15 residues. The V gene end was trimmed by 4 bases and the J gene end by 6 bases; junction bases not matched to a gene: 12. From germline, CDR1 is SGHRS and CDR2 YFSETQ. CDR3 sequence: CASSRVSGGGGEQYF. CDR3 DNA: TGCGCCAGCAGCCGGGTCTCAGGGGGCGGTGGCGAGCAGTACTTC.

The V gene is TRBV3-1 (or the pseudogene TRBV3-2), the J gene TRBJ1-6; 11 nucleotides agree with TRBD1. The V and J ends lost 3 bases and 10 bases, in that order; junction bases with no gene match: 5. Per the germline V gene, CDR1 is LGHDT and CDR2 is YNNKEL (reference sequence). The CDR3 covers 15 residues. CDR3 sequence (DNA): TGTGCCAGCAGCCAGACCGGGACAGGGGGATCACCCCTCCACTTT. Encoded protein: CASSQTGTGGSPLHF.

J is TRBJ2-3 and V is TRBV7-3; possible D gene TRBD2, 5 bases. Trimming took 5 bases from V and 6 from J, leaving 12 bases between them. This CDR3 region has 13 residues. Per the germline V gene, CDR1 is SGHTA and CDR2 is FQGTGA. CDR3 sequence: CASSRTYADTQYF. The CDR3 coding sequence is TGTGCCAGCAGCCGGACTTATGCGGATACGCAGTATTTT.

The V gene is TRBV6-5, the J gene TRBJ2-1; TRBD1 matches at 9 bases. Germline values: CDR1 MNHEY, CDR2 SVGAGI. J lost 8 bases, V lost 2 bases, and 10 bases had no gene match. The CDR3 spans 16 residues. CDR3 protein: CASSYHTGTGLHEQFF. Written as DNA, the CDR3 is TGTGCCAGCAGTTACCATACCGGGACAGGGCTCCATGAGCAGTTCTTC.

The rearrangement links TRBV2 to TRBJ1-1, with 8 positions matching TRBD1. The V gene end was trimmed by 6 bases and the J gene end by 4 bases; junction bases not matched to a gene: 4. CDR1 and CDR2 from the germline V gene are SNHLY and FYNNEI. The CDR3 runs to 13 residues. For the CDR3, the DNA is TGTGCCAGCAGGACAGGGGCGAGCACTGAAGCTTTCTTT. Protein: CASRTGASTEAFF.

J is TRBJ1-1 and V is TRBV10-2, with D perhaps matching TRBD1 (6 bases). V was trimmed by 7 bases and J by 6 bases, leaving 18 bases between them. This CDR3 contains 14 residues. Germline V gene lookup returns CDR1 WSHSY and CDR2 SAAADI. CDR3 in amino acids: CASTLTGLGSEAFF. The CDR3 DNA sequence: TGCGCCAGCACCCTGACAGGATTGGGCTCTGAAGCTTTCTTT.

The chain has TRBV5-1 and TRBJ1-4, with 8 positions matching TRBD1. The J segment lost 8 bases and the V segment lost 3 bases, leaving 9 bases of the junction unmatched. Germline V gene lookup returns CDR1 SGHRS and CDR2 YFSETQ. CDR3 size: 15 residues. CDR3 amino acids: CASSSGDRSREKLFF. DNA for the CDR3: TGCGCCAGCAGCTCGGGGGACAGGTCACGCGAAAAACTGTTTTTT.

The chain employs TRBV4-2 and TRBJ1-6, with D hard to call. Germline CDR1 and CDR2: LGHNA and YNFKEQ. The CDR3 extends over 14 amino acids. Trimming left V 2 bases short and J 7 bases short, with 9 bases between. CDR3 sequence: CASSQPVLNSPLHF. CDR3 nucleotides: TGTGCCAGCAGCCAACCAGTCCTCAATTCACCCCTCCACTTT.

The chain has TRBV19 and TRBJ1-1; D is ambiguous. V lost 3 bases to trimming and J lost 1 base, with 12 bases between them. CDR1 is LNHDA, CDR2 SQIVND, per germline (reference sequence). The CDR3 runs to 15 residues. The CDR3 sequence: CASSISIASNTEAFF. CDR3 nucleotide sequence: TGTGCCAGTAGTATCTCCATTGCGTCGAACACTGAAGCTTTCTTT.

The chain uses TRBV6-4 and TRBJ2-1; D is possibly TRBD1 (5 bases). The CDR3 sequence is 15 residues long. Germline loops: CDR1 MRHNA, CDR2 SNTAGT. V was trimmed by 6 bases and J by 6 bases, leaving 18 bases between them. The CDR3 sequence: CASREFIFDSNEQFF. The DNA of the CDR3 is TGTGCCAGCAGAGAATTTATCTTTGACAGCAATGAGCAGTTCTTC.

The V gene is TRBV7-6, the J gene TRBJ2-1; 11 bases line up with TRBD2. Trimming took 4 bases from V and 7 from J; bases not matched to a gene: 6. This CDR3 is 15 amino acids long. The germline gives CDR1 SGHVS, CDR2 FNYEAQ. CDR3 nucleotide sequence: TGTGCCAGCAGCTCGGGACTAGCGGTTAAGAATGAGCAGTTCTTC. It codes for CASSSGLAVKNEQFF. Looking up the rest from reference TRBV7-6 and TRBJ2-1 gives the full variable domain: GAGVSQSPRYKVTKRGQDVALRCDPISGHVSLYWYRQALGQGPEFLTYFNYEAQQDKSGLPNDRFSAERPEGSISTLTIQRTEQRDSAMYRCASSSGLAVKNEQFFGPGTRLTVL.

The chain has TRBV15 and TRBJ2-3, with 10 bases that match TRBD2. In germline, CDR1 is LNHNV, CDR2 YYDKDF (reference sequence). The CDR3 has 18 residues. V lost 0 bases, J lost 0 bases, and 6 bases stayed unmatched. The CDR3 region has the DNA TGTGCCACCAGCAGAGAACCCCTAGCGGGAGTAAGCACAGATACGCAGTATTTT. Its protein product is CATSREPLAGVSTDTQYF.

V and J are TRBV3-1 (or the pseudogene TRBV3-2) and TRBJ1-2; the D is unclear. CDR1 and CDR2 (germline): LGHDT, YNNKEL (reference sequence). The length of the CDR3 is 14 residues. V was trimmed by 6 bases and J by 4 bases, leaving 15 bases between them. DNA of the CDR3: TGTGCCAGCAGGTTTGAGGACTCCCGCTATGGCTACACCTTC. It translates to CASRFEDSRYGYTF.

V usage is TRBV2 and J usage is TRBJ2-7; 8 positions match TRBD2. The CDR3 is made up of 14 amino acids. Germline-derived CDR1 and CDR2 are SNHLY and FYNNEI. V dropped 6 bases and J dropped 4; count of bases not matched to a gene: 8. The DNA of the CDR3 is TGTGCCAGCAGCCGCCAGCGGGGGACTTACGAGCAGTACTTC. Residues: CASSRQRGTYEQYF.

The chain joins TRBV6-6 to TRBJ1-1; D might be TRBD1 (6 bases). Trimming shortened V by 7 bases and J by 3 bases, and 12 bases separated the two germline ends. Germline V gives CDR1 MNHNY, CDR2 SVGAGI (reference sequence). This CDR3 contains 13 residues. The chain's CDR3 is CASTPYRDTEAFF. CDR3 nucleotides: TGTGCCAGCACCCCCTACAGGGACACTGAAGCTTTCTTT.

The CDR3 here is CASSVGGQPFGNTIYF. The DNA of the CDR3 is TGTGCCAGCAGCGTAGGAGGACAGCCTTTTGGAAACACCATATATTTT. This chain links TRBV7-9 with TRBJ1-3, with D possibly matching TRBD1 (6 bases). Germline V gives CDR1 SEHNR, CDR2 FQNEAQ (reference sequence). This CDR3 is 16 amino acids long. V was cut by 5 bases and J by 3 bases, with 17 bases left in between.

The CDR3 region is CATSRNRQSSGNTIYF. DNA of the CDR3: TGTGCCACCAGCAGGAATCGACAGAGCTCTGGAAACACCATATATTTT. The chain carries TRBV15 and TRBJ1-3, with a possible D match to TRBD1 (5 bases). V was shortened by 3 bases and J by 0 bases, with 12 bases between the two germline ends. CDR1 is LNHNV, CDR2 YYDKDF, per germline (reference sequence). The CDR3 has 16 amino acids.

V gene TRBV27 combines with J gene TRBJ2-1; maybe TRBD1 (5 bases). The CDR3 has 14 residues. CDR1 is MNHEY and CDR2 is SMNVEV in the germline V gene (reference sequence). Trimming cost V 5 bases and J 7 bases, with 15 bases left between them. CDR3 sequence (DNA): TGTGCCAGCAGTCAAGGACATCTACGGAATGAGCAGTTCTTC. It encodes CASSQGHLRNEQFF.

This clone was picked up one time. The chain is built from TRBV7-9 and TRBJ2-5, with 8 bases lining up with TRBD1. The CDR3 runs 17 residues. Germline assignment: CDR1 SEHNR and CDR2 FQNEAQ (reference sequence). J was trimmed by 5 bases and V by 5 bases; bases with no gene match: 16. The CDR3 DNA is TGTGCCAGCAGCCTAGACAGGGGAGCAAAATTCTTGGAGACCCAGTACTTC. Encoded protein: CASSLDRGAKFLETQYF.